The rows below give T cell receptor beta chains drawn from one sample of a study of cytomegalovirus exposure and HLA in healthy donors. Libraries were prepared by immunoSEQ multiplex PCR; TCRdb keeps only in-frame clonotypes and omits some of them. The sample shows about 140,000 clones, roughly 80% of them seen only once. The sequencing input was PBMCs. The receptor set was obtained from a female donor in good health and CMV-seronegative. The CDR3 runs from the conserved cysteine through the conserved F or W. The D gene is left open where the match is weak. Not all rows give a size; the values are once, few, many and, for expanded clones, a class.

V gene,D gene,clone size,J gene,CDR3 protein,CDR3 DNA
TRBV27,TRBD1,-,TRBJ1-1,CASSLGRPGTGWVNTEAFF,TGTGCCAGCAGTTTGGGGCGGCCTGGGACAGGTTGGGTGAACACTGAAGCTTTCTTT
TRBV4-1,-,-,TRBJ2-7,CASSQDTVGPYEQYF,TGCGCCAGCAGCCAAGATACGGTGGGCCCCTACGAGCAGTACTTC
TRBV10-2,-,few,TRBJ2-1,CASSGGGIYNEQFF,TGCGCCAGCAGTGGCGGGGGCATCTACAATGAGCAGTTCTTC
TRBV7-9,TRBD1,-,TRBJ1-5,CASSLSTGTGNQPQHF,TGTGCCAGCAGCTTATCAACCGGGACAGGGAATCAGCCCCAGCATTTT
TRBV4-1,TRBD2,-,TRBJ2-7,CASSHLADSYEQYF,TGCGCCAGCAGCCACCTAGCGGACTCCTACGAGCAGTACTTC
TRBV5-6,-,many,TRBJ2-1,CASSLTQGSEDEQFF,TGTGCCAGCAGCTTGACCCAAGGTAGCGAGGATGAGCAGTTCTTC
TRBV7-9,-,-,TRBJ2-3,CASSPRWGEDTQYF,TGTGCCAGCAGCCCTCGGTGGGGGGAAGATACGCAGTATTTT
TRBV4-1,-,-,TRBJ1-5,CASSQGATGGNQPQHF,TGCGCCAGCAGCCAAGGAGCAACCGGTGGCAATCAGCCCCAGCATTTT
TRBV6-5,-,once,TRBJ2-5,CASSYLSSETQYF,TGTGCCAGCAGTTACCTAAGTTCGGAGACCCAGTACTTC
TRBV12-5,-,-,TRBJ2-3,CASGGLGTQTQYF,TGTGCTAGTGGTGGGCTGGGTACTCAGACGCAGTATTTT
TRBV5-1,TRBD2,-,TRBJ2-1,CASSFQRLAGVKDNEQFF,TGCGCCAGCAGCTTTCAACGACTAGCGGGAGTAAAAGACAATGAGCAGTTCTTC
TRBV19,TRBD1,-,TRBJ1-2,CASSVATGWNYGYTF,TGTGCCAGTAGTGTTGCGACAGGGTGGAACTATGGCTACACCTTC
TRBV29-1,TRBD1,-,TRBJ1-2,CSVGDRGQDGYTF,TGCAGCGTTGGGGACAGGGGGCAAGATGGCTACACCTTC
TRBV5-1,-,-,TRBJ2-1,CASRLDTDNEQFF,TGCGCCAGCAGACTGGACACTGACAATGAGCAGTTCTTC
TRBV5-1,TRBD2,few,TRBJ2-7,CASSVLPGRDEQYF,TGCGCCAGCAGCGTGCTGCCCGGGAGGGACGAGCAGTACTTC
TRBV7-9,-,few,TRBJ1-1,CASSLVPNSRDTEAFF,TGTGCCAGCAGCTTAGTTCCCAATTCGAGGGACACTGAAGCTTTCTTT
TRBV6-6,-,-,TRBJ2-1,CASSLGQLIPNEQFF,TGTGCCAGCAGCCTCGGACAGCTAATCCCCAATGAGCAGTTCTTC